This T cell receptor beta chain comes out of a study of shared clonotypes between healthy human individuals. The investigators split CD4+ cells into a CD45RA+ naive subset and a CD45RA-negative memory subset. The assay was run at deep level. Per the original data handling: ImmunoSEQ only sent back junction sequences with no quality scores, so filtering was done differently. Some clones are missing from TCRdb's copy, which holds only in-frame ones; the method was immunoSEQ multiplex PCR. V and J calls and clone size are those listed in that table; D and trimming were worked out from the DNA. Here the sample spans under 1,900,000 clones, less than 99% being singletons. Germline V CDR1 and CDR2: KGHSH, LQKENI. This CDR3 is 17 amino acids long. Trimming removed 1 base at V and 2 bases at J, with 18 bases between.

Input material: naive CD4+ T cells sorted from blood. Subset described: CD45RA+ positively selected. V is TRBV18 and J is TRBJ2-7; D assignment may be TRBD1 or TRBD2 (5 bases each). This sequence was found in a man aged 25 to 45 in good health. CDR3 DNA sequence: TGTGCCAGCTCACCACGGGCCCCGGGGACCGCTACCTACGAGCAGTACTTC. Translating it yields CASSPRAPGTATYEQYF.